The T cell receptor (beta chain) under discussion was sequenced for a study of blood T cell repertoires in COVID-19. Some clones are missing from TCRdb's copy, which holds only in-frame ones; the method was immunoSEQ multiplex PCR. The sample includes roughly 160,000 clones, around 86% of them seen just once. The CDR3 contains 13 residues. The V end was cut by 5 bases, the J end by 2 bases, with 6 bases between. The V gene is TRBV12-3 or TRBV12-4, the J gene TRBJ2-2; no reliable D call. The sample comprised peripheral blood. This sequence was found in a woman older than 75 with COVID-19, enrolled during active disease. CDR3 sequence reads: CASSLFNTGELFF. CDR3 bases: TGTGCCAGCAGTCTATTTAACACCGGGGAGCTGTTTTTT.